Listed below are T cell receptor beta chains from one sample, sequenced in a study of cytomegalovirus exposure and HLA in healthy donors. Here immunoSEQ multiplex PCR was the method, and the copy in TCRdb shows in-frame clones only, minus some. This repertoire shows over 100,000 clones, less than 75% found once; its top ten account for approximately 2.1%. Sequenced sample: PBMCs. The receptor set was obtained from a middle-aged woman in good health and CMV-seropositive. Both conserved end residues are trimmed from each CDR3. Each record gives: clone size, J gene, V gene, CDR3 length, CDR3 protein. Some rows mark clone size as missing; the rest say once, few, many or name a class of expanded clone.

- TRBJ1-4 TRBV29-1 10 SVQGNDEKLF
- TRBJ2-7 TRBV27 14 ASTPLGDRGLSEQY
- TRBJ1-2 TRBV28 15 ASSLHATGLFPYGYT
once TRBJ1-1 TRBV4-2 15 ASSQGNLEGLNTEAF
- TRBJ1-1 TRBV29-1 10 SVQPRNTEAF
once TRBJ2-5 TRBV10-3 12 ATRGGARTETQY
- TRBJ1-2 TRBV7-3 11 ASSLSRVLDYT
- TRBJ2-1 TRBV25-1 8 ASSAGEQF
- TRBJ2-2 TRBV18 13 ASSPPRHRTGELF
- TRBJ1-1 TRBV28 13 ASSSTGATSRGAF
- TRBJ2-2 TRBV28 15 ASSFHPLAGITRELF
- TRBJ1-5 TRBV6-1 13 ASSAGTDSNQPQH
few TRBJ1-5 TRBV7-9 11 ASGQGASQPQH
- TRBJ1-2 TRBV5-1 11 ASSPTGDYGYT
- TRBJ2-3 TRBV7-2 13 ASSLAQGYTDTQY
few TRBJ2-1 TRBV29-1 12 SVIEVSVYNEQF
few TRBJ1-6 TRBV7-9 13 ASSLVPGGNSPLH
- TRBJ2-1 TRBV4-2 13 ASSHPWGGGPEQF